The entry below describes one T cell receptor beta chain. Seattle patient enrollment occurred during active infection, with longitudinal follow-up thereafter. The sample is drawn from a study of blood T cell repertoires in COVID-19. Study overall: COVID-19 samples from acute and convalescent phases originated in the United States, Italy and Spain. T cells, B-cell-depleted T cells, or PBMCs supplied cDNA or gDNA.

CDR1 and CDR2 (germline): MNHEY, SVGAGI. The V and J ends lost 6 bases and 6 bases respectively, with 12 bases between them. The CDR3 runs 14 residues. The authors' processing: Amplified reference gene primers provided the basis for estimating nucleated cell counts. Assay: immunoSEQ multiplex PCR; the TCRdb copy retains only in-frame clones and omits some. V and J calls plus clone size are reproduced from that table; the DNA served to infer D and trimming. The data show around 120,000 clones, around 91% seen once. The V and J genes are TRBV6-5 and TRBJ1-6; tentative D call: TRBD1 (5 bases). The TCR originated in a woman in her sixties or seventies with COVID-19, enrolled during active disease. The sequenced sample was peripheral blood. CDR3 in DNA: TGTGCCAGCAGGTTTACAGACAGTAATTCACCCCTCCACTTT. Translating gives CASRFTDSNSPLHF.